This T cell receptor (beta chain) came from a study of T cells in Graves' hyperthyroidism and ophthalmopathy. Whole-study findings and limits: Ophthalmopathy was identified by the model a median approximately 6.9 months ahead of onset.

V gave up 1 base and J gave up 2 bases, with 4 bases separating them. CDR3 size: 13 residues. Looked up from germline, CDR1 is SEHNR and CDR2 is FQNEAQ (reference sequence). Notes on this clonotype: Its antigen is unknown.

Amplified regions were TCR beta CDR3 sequences from RNA transcripts. The TCR CDR3 was amplified in a first-round RT-PCR using the HTBI primer set. MiXCR, applied by TCRdb to the multiplex PCR reads, yields one record per CDR3 protein. The sample holds about 640,000 distinct CDR3 sequences, about 20% seen once. What was sequenced was blood. The sequence derives from a man aged 25 to 45 with Graves' ophthalmopathy. The chain is built from TRBV7-9 and TRBJ2-3; D remains ambiguous. The CDR3, as DNA: TGTGCCAGCAGCTTAGAGGCCACAGATACGCAGTATTTT. Translation: CASSLEATDTQYF.